Following are 16 T cell receptor beta chains from one sample sequenced in a study of CXCR3-negative and CXCR3-positive naive CD8 T cells. All TRB cDNA libraries came from 5' RACE performed with UMI labels. TCRdb derives one entry per CDR3 protein from the 5' RACE reads, leaving out DNA. The listing records fewer than 90,000 distinct CDR3 sequences. The sequenced sample consisted of naive CXCR3- CD8+ T cells from blood. Subset meaning: CD45RO-CCR7+CD27+CD95- naive CD8+ T cells lacking CXCR3 (TNR3-). The receptors stem from a human donor in good health. Some clones in this sample may be carry-over from other donors' samples.

The gene calls are TRBV7-2 and TRBJ2-1; TCRdb's assignment of TRBD1 cannot be checked, as there is no DNA. CDR1 and CDR2 from the germline V gene are SGHTA and FQGNSA. There are 12 residues in the CDR3. This chain's CDR3 is CASSFRDYEQFF.

The chain uses TRBV24-1 and TRBJ2-1; as DNA is missing, the TRBD1 call by TCRdb cannot be tested. Germline CDR1 and CDR2: KGHDR and SFDVKD. This CDR3 spans 17 amino acids. The chain's CDR3 is CATSDPLSGSSYNEQFF.

This sequence joins TRBV18 and TRBJ1-1; TCRdb's D call, TRBD1, is unchecked because there is no DNA. CDR1 and CDR2 from the germline V gene are KGHSH and LQKENI. The CDR3 is 15 residues long. The CDR3 sequence is CASSPPAQGITEAFF.

The J gene is TRBJ2-3, the V gene TRBV11-2; TCRdb outputs TRBD1, but without DNA this stays unchecked. This CDR3 is 15 amino acids long. Germline CDR1 reads SGHAT; CDR2 reads FQNNGV. The CDR3 protein is CASSLAPGSSDTQYF.

The rearrangement uses TRBV28 and TRBJ1-2; TCRdb returns TRBD1, unconfirmable since there is no DNA. Germline values: CDR1 MDHEN, CDR2 SYDVKM. This CDR3 contains 13 residues. This CDR3 is CASSYQQGNGYTF.

The chain combines TRBV6-2 or TRBV6-3 with TRBJ2-2; TCRdb's D gene call, TRBD1, goes unchecked for lack of DNA. This CDR3 has 15 amino acids. From germline, CDR1 is MNHEY and CDR2 SVGEGT. CDR3 in amino acids: CASRPGQEHTGELFF.

The chain uses TRBV7-9 and TRBJ2-3; TCRdb's D gene call, TRBD2, goes unchecked for lack of DNA. CDR3 length: 16 amino acids. Germline V lookup: CDR1 SEHNR, CDR2 FQNEAQ (reference sequence). The CDR3 region is CASSTTTSGDTDTQYF.

V and J are TRBV29-1 and TRBJ1-2. The CDR3 spans 13 residues. Germline CDR1 is SQVTM and CDR2 is ANQGSEA. The CDR3 sequence is CSVRRGSDYGYTF.

The rearrangement links TRBV12-3 or TRBV12-4 to TRBJ2-3. This CDR3 is 16 amino acids long. CDR3 sequence: CASSNHGPRSTDTQYF.

The chain uses TRBV25-1 and TRBJ2-1; TCRdb's assignment of TRBD2 cannot be checked, as there is no DNA. Germline V gene lookup returns CDR1 MGHDK and CDR2 SYGVNS. The CDR3 is 14 residues long. CDR3 residues: CASSDASGYNEQFF.

The chain has TRBV7-8 and TRBJ2-1; the TCRdb call, TRBD2, lacks DNA for checking. The CDR3 has 15 amino acids. Germline values: CDR1 SGHVS, CDR2 FQNEAQ. CDR3 loop: CASSLVTSGVREQFF.

The CDR3 region is CASSYTPYEQYF. The chain has TRBV6-2 or TRBV6-3 and TRBJ2-7; the TCRdb call, TRBD1, lacks DNA for checking. The CDR3 sequence is 12 residues long. Germline-derived CDR1 and CDR2 are MNHEY and SVGEGT.

The chain uses TRBV28 and TRBJ2-7; TCRdb picks TRBD1, but there is no DNA to check that call. There are 14 residues in the CDR3. Germline CDR1 reads MDHEN; CDR2 reads SYDVKM. The CDR3: CASSLRGPVYEQYF.

The chain uses TRBV6-2 or TRBV6-3 and TRBJ1-1. CDR1 and CDR2 (germline): MNHEY, SVGEGT. This CDR3 contains 13 residues. The CDR3 protein is CASSYGGGTEAFF.

V usage is TRBV29-1 and J usage is TRBJ2-7. Germline CDR1 SQVTM, CDR2 ANQGSEA. This CDR3 has 12 residues. CDR3 protein: CSVEDRVGEQYF.

This chain joins TRBV11-2 and TRBJ2-7; there is no DNA to check the TCRdb D call of TRBD1. This CDR3 is 13 amino acids long. Germline-derived CDR1 and CDR2 are SGHAT and FQNNGV. The CDR3 is CASSLTGRYEQYF.